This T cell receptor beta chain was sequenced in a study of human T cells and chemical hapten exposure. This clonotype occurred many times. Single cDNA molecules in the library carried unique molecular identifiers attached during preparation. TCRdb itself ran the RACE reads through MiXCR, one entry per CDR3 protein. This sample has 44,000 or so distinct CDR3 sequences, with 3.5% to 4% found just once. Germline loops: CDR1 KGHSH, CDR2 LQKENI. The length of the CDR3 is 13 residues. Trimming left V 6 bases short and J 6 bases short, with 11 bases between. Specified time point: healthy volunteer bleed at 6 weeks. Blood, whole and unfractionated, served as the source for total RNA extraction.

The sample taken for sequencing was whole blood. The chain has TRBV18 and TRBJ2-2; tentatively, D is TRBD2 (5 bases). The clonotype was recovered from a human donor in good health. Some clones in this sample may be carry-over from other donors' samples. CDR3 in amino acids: CASSPTRAGELFF. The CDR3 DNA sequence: TGTGCCAGCTCCCCCACGCGGGCCGGGGAGCTGTTTTTT.